This TCR beta chain was sequenced in a study of CD8+CD57+ T cells in acquired aplastic anemia. Looking at the study overall: An average of 3.2 ug of DNA was obtained from sorted CD4+ and CD8+ cells.

Template material for TCR beta VDJ and CDR3 profiling consisted of genomic DNA. TCRdb reprocessed the reads via MiXCR and lists one record per CDR3 protein. The sample contains about 190,000 distinct CDR3 sequences, under 70% of which appear only once. In the case of this clonotype: Antigen specificity is unknown.

V lost 4 bases, J lost 1 base, and 14 bases lay in between. The CDR3 runs 15 residues. Germline CDR1 and CDR2: LNHDA and SQIVND (reference sequence). Study-wide points: Both patients and controls carried the same twenty-nine CD8+ CDR3 sequences.

The receptor's source is a human donor with severe aplastic anemia or a healthy control (not recorded which). V and J are TRBV19 and TRBJ2-7; the D gene is possibly TRBD1 (6 bases). The specimen was sorted CD4+, CD8+, or CD8+CD57+ T cells (not recorded which) from PBMCs. CDR3 bases: TGTGCCAGTAGTAGGGCAGGGGAAGCTTCCTACGAGCAGTACTTC. Translated, it gives CASSRAGEASYEQYF.